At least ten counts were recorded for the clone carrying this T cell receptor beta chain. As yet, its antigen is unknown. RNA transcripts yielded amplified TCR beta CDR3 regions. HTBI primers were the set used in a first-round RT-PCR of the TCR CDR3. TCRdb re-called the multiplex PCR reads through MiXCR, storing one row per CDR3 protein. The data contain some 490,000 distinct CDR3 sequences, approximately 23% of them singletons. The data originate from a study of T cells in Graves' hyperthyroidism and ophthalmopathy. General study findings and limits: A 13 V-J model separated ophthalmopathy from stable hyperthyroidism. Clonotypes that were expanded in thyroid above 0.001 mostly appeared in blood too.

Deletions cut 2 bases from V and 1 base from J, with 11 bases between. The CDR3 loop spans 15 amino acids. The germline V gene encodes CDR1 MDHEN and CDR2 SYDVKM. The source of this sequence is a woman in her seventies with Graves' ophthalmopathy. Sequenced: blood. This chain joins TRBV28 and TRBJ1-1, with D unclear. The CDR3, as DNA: TGTGCCAGCAGTTTAGTCGGGGTCAAGAACACTGAAGCTTTCTTT. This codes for CASSLVGVKNTEAFF. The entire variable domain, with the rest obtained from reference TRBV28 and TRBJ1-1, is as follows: DVKVTQSSRYLVKRTGEKVFLECVQDMDHENMFWYRQDPGLGLRLIYFSYDVKMKEKGDIPEGYSVSREKKERFSLILESASTNQTSMYLCASSLVGVKNTEAFFGQGTRLTVV.